This TCR beta chain was captured in a study of response to subunit inactivated influenza vaccine. Per germline, CDR1 ENHRY and CDR2 SYGVKD. Trimming shortened V by 6 bases and J by 0 bases, and 9 bases separated the two germline ends. The CDR3 runs to 13 residues. MiXCR was run by TCRdb on the RT-PCR reads, yielding one entry per CDR3 protein. In the table there are 150,000 to 200,000 distinct CDR3 sequences, about 12% of which are singletons. These data also featured in a second study, about T cells expressing NK-cell markers. That work states: cDNA encoding TCR beta was synthesized via 5'RACE template switching incorporating UMIs. It remained uncertain whether the expanded NKG2C+ T cell clones were specific for HCMV antigens.

This TCR came from a man in his fifties or sixties who received an inactivated influenza vaccine. This chain joins TRBV10-3 and TRBJ2-7; D remains ambiguous. The sequenced sample was CD8+ T cells sorted from PBMCs, obtained 11 to 12 days after vaccination. The CDR3 protein is CAISDSSSYEQYF. CDR3 DNA sequence: TGTGCCATCAGCGACTCATCCTCCTACGAGCAGTACTTC.